This T cell receptor (beta chain) appears in the sequencing data of a study of shared clonotypes between healthy human individuals. Germline values: CDR1 SGDLS, CDR2 YYNGEE. CDR3 length: 15 amino acids. V shed 0 bases and J shed 4 bases, with 13 bases lying between them. Study results and caveats: Blood was the only sampled material, and tissue repertoires likely differ. Represented diversity (both genetic and exposure-history) was limited by the small number of donors.

As concerns this clone: Antigen: not known.

Tens of thousands of T cell genomes, or approximately 270 ng DNA, went into replicate PCRs of unsorted PBMC. Sequencing on ten immunoSEQ deep assay plates was performed for unsorted PBMC DNA. Data came from immunoSEQ multiplex PCR; TCRdb stores just in-frame clones and leaves some out. The sample carries some 490,000 clones, over 70% recorded once. This rearrangement joins TRBV9 to TRBJ1-2; D is possibly TRBD1 (6 bases). The TCR sequence derives from a woman aged 40 to 49 in good health. Some clones in this sample may be carry-over from other donors' samples. The sample was PBMCs. This CDR3 is CASSVGVGGGYGYTF. CDR3 DNA sequence: TGTGCCAGCAGCGTAGGTGTAGGGGGGGGCTATGGCTACACCTTC.